These 8 T cell receptor beta chains share one sample of origin, sequenced in a study of blood T cells in healthy people across ages (dated by TCRdb to the mid-2010s). Library generation was performed with 5' RACE. A second PCR of about 6 to 11 cycles was run with a J-beta primer mix and a sample-barcoded 5' primer. TCRdb reran the public reads through fastp at Q25 and MiXCR, keeping productive beta chains. Each entry merges the rows of one CDR3 protein and shows their most common DNA and genes. This sample comprises some 1.8 million distinct CDR3 sequences, roughly two fifths of them detected only once. 23% of the sample is in the top ten clones. The source material was blood. Receptors originate from a human donor in good health.

This clonotype turned up a few times. The V call is TRBV4-3, the J call TRBJ1-2; 8 positions match TRBD1. Per germline, CDR1 LGHNA and CDR2 YSLEER. The V segment lost 0 bases and the J segment 3 bases; nucleotides outside the gene matches: 6. CDR3 length: 16 amino acids. The CDR3, as DNA: TGCGCCAGCAGCCAAGACCCAGGGGGCATGGACTATGGCTACACCTTC. This gives the protein CASSQDPGGMDYGYTF.

Details on this clonotype: Sequence at one end of the junction differs from germline and may be a read error. V usage is TRBV24-1 and J usage is TRBJ2-7, with TRBD2 matching over 7 bases. Per the germline V gene, CDR1 is KGHDR and CDR2 is SFDVKD. This CDR3 comprises 15 residues. This CDR3 reads CATGDPRGLPYEQYF. CDR3 bases: TGTGCCACCGGTGATCCCCGGGGACTACCCTACGAGCAGTACTTC.

This clonotype has a handful of counts. V gene TRBV4-3 combines with J gene TRBJ1-2; D not certain. In germline, CDR1 is LGHNA, CDR2 YSLEER. The CDR3 is made up of 18 amino acids. Trimming took 1 base from V and 0 from J, leaving 18 bases between them. This CDR3 reads CASSQGRVGDPANYGYTF. As DNA, the CDR3 is TGCGCCAGCAGCCAAGGAAGGGTGGGAGACCCAGCTAACTATGGCTACACCTTC.

The chain employs TRBV29-1 and TRBJ2-7; D call uncertain. The germline V gene has CDR1 SQVTM and CDR2 ANQGSEA. V was pared by 4 bases and J by 4 bases, with 8 bases between. This CDR3 has 11 amino acids. This CDR3 reads CSVGWSYEQYF. Here the CDR3 DNA reads TGCAGCGTTGGGTGGAGTTACGAGCAGTACTTC.

The chain combines TRBV29-1 with TRBJ1-1; no firm D call. Trimming shortened V by 7 bases and J by 1 base, and 13 bases separated the two germline ends. In germline, CDR1 is SQVTM, CDR2 ANQGSEA. This CDR3 comprises 13 residues. This CDR3 reads CSAAPDTNTEAFF. CDR3 bases: TGCAGCGCAGCCCCCGACACGAACACTGAAGCTTTCTTT.

The chain has TRBV6-4 and TRBJ2-1; 7 nucleotides match TRBD1. Germline V gives CDR1 MRHNA, CDR2 SNTAGT. The CDR3 runs 14 residues. V lost 5 bases to trimming and J lost 9 bases; unmatched junction nucleotides: 10. The CDR3 sequence: CASSPRTGLSEQFF. CDR3 DNA sequence: TGTGCCAGCAGTCCCAGGACAGGCCTCAGTGAGCAGTTCTTC.

There are a few counts of this clonotype. This rearrangement joins TRBV7-9 to TRBJ1-2; D unresolved. CDR1 is SEHNR, CDR2 FQNEAQ, per germline (reference sequence). This CDR3 is 12 amino acids long. V shed 5 bases and J shed 8 bases, with 12 bases lying between them. The CDR3 DNA follows: TGTGCCAGCAGCGCAGGTAGCTCGGGCTACACCTTC. Protein sequence: CASSAGSSGYTF. Based on the CDR3 plus reference TRBV7-9 and TRBJ1-2, the full variable domain is DTGVSQNPRHKITKRGQNVTFRCDPISEHNRLYWYRQTLGQGPEFLTYFQNEAQLEKSRLLSDRFSAERPKGSFSTLEIQRTEQGDSAMYLCASSAGSSGYTFGSGTRLTVV.

This clonotype has more than one count but fewer than ten. The chain joins TRBV27 to TRBJ1-2; 12 positions match TRBD1. The V gene end was trimmed by 5 bases and the J gene end by 8 bases; junction bases not matched to a gene: 18. CDR1 is MNHEY and CDR2 is SMNVEV in the germline V gene (reference sequence). The CDR3 is 18 residues long. Here the CDR3 reads CASSSAWDRGPGVRGYTF. CDR3 DNA: TGTGCCAGCAGTAGCGCCTGGGACAGGGGGCCAGGCGTACGAGGCTACACCTTC.